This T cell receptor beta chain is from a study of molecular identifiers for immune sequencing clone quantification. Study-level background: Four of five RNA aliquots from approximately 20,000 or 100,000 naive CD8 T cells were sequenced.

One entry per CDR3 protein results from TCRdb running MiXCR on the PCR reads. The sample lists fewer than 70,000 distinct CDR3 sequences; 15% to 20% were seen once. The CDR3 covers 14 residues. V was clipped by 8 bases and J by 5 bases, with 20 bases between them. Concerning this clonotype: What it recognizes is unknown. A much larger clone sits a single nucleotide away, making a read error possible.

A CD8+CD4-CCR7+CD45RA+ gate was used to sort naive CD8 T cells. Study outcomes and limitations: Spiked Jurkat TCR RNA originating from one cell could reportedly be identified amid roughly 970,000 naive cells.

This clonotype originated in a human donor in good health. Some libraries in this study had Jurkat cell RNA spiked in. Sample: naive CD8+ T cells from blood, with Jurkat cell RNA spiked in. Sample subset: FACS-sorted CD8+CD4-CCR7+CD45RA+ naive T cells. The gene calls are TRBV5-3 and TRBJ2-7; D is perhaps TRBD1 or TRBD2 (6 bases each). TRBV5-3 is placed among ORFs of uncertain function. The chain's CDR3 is CASSIGGGPNEQYF. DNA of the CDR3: TGTGCCAGCAGCATTGGAGGGGGGCCGAACGAGCAGTACTTC.